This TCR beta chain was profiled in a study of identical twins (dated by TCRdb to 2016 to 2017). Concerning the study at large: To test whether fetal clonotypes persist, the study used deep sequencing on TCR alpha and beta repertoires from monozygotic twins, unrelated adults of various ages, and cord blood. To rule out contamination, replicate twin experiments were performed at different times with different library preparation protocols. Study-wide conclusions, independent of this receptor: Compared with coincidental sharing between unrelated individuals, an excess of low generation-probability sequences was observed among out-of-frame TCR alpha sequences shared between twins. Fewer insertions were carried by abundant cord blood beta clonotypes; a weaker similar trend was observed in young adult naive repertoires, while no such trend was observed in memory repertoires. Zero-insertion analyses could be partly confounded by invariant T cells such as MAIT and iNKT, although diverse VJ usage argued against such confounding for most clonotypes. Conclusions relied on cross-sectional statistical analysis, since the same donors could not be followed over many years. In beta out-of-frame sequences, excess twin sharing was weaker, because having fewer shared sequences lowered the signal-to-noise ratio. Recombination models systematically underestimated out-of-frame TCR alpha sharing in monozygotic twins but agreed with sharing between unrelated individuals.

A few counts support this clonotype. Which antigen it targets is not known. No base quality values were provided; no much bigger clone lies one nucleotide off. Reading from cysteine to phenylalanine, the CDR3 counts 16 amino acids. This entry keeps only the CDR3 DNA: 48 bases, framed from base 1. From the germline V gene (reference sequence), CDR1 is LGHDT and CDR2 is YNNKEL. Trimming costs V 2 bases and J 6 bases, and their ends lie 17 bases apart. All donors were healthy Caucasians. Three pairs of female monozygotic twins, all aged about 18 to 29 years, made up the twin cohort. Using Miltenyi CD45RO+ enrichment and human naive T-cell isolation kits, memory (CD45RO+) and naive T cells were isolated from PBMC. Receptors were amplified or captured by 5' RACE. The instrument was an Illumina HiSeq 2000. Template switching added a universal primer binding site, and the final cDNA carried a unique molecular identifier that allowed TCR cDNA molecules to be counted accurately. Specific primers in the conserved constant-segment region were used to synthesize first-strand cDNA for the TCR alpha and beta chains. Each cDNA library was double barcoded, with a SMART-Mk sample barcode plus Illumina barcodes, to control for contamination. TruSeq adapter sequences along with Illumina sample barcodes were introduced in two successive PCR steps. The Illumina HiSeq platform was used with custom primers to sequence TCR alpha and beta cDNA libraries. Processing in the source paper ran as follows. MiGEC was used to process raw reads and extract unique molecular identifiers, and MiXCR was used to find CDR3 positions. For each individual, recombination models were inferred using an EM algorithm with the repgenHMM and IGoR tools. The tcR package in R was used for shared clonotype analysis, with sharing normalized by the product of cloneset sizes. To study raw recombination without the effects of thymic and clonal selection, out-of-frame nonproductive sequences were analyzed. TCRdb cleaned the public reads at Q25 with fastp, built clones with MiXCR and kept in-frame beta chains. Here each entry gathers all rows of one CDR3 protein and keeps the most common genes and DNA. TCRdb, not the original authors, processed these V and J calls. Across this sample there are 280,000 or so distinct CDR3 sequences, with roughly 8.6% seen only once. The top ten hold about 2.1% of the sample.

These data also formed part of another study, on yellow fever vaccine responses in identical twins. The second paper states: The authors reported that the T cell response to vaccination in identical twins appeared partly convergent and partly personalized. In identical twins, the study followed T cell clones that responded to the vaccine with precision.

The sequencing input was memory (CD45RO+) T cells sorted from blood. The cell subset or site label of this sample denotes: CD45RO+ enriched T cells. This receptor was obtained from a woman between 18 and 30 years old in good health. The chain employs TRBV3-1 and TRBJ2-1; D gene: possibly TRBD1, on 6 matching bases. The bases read TGTGCCAGCAGCCAACAAGGGACACCGTTACGCAATGAGCAGTTCTTC. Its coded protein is CASSQQGTPLRNEQFF.